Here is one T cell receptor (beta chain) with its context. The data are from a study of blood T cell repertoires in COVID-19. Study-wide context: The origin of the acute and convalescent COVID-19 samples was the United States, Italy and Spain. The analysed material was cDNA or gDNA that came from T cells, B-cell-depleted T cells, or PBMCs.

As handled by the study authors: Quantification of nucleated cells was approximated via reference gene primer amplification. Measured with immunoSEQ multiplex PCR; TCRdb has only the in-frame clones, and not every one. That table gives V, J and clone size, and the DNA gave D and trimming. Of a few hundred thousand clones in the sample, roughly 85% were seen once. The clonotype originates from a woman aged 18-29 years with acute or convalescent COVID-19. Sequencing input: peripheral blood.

The CDR3 DNA is TGTGCCAGCAGCTTAGGAGGACAATATAATTCACCCCTCCACTTT. It encodes CASSLGGQYNSPLHF. The rearrangement links TRBV11-2 to TRBJ1-6; D perhaps matches TRBD1 (5 bases). Trimming pared 1 base from V and 4 bases from J, leaving 8 bases between. This CDR3 region has 15 residues. Looked up from germline, CDR1 is SGHAT and CDR2 is FQNNGV.